Listed below are T cell receptor beta chains from one sample, sequenced in a study of blood T cell repertoires in COVID-19. Libraries were prepared by immunoSEQ multiplex PCR; TCRdb keeps only in-frame clonotypes and omits some of them. The table has 310,000 or so clones, around 84% seen once. The specimen was PBMCs or T cells enriched from blood (not recorded which). The receptors here all came from a woman between 18 and 30 years old who had recovered from COVID-19. Both conserved end residues are part of each CDR3. The order of the fields is V gene, clone size, D gene, J gene, CDR3 length, CDR3 DNA, CDR3 protein. D genes are given only for firm matches. Expanded clones get a size class; other rows say once, few or many, or leave the size out.

V gene: TRBV10-2; clone size: NA; D gene: TRBD1; J gene: TRBJ1-1; CDR3 length: 14; CDR3 DNA: TGCGCCAGCAGCCGACAGGGGACATGGTCTGAAGCTTTCTTT; CDR3 protein: CASSRQGTWSEAFF
V gene: TRBV7-9; clone size: NA; D gene: NA; J gene: TRBJ2-6; CDR3 length: 18; CDR3 DNA: TGTGCCAGCAGCTTAGTGGCGGGACGAGGCTCTGGGGCCAACGTCCTGACTTTC; CDR3 protein: CASSLVAGRGSGANVLTF
V gene: TRBV18; clone size: few; D gene: TRBD2; J gene: TRBJ2-3; CDR3 length: 17; CDR3 DNA: TGTGCCAGCTCACCCTCTAGCGGGGGGACTCATTCAGATACGCAGTATTTT; CDR3 protein: CASSPSSGGTHSDTQYF
V gene: TRBV7-6; clone size: NA; D gene: NA; J gene: TRBJ2-1; CDR3 length: 15; CDR3 DNA: TGTGCCAGCAGCGAAGGGGGAGTCGGGTACAATGAGCAGTTCTTC; CDR3 protein: CASSEGGVGYNEQFF
V gene: TRBV3-1/TRBV3-2; clone size: NA; D gene: NA; J gene: TRBJ1-6; CDR3 length: 18; CDR3 DNA: TGTGCCAGCAGCCAAGACGGACAAGGCAGCTCCTATAATTCACCCCTCCACTTT; CDR3 protein: CASSQDGQGSSYNSPLHF
V gene: TRBV27; clone size: NA; D gene: NA; J gene: TRBJ2-5; CDR3 length: 17; CDR3 DNA: TGTGCCAGCAGTCCCGGGGTCTGGTTGGAGCCCCAAGAGACCCAGTACTTC; CDR3 protein: CASSPGVWLEPQETQYF
V gene: TRBV28; clone size: NA; D gene: TRBD2; J gene: TRBJ2-7; CDR3 length: 14; CDR3 DNA: TGTGCCAGCAGTCGGACCGGACTAGACTACGAGCAGTACTTC; CDR3 protein: CASSRTGLDYEQYF
V gene: TRBV5-1; clone size: NA; D gene: NA; J gene: TRBJ1-5; CDR3 length: 13; CDR3 DNA: TGCGCCAGCAGTTATCAGGGAGGTCAGCCCCAGCATTTT; CDR3 protein: CASSYQGGQPQHF
V gene: TRBV5-4; clone size: NA; D gene: TRBD1; J gene: TRBJ1-2; CDR3 length: 13; CDR3 DNA: TGTGCCAGCAGCTTACAGGGGGCGAAGGGCTACACCTTC; CDR3 protein: CASSLQGAKGYTF
V gene: TRBV27; clone size: NA; D gene: NA; J gene: TRBJ1-4; CDR3 length: 12; CDR3 DNA: TGTGCCAGCGGGCATCGATCCGAAAAACTGTTTTTT; CDR3 protein: CASGHRSEKLFF
V gene: TRBV24-1; clone size: NA; D gene: NA; J gene: TRBJ2-5; CDR3 length: 16; CDR3 DNA: TGTGCCACCAGTGACACCTCCCCCAGGGATAGGGAGACCCAGTACTTC; CDR3 protein: CATSDTSPRDRETQYF
V gene: TRBV19; clone size: NA; D gene: TRBD1; J gene: TRBJ1-1; CDR3 length: 14; CDR3 DNA: TGTGCCAGTTTCAGAGACAGGGGGAACACTGAAGCTTTCTTT; CDR3 protein: CASFRDRGNTEAFF
V gene: TRBV13; clone size: NA; D gene: TRBD1; J gene: TRBJ1-2; CDR3 length: 15; CDR3 DNA: TGTGCCAGCAGCCTATTTCGACAGGGCAACTATGGCTACACCTTC; CDR3 protein: CASSLFRQGNYGYTF
V gene: TRBV3-1/TRBV3-2; clone size: NA; D gene: NA; J gene: TRBJ1-2; CDR3 length: 14; CDR3 DNA: TGTGCCAGCAGCCAAGGCTCAGGTCCATATGGCTACACCTTC; CDR3 protein: CASSQGSGPYGYTF
V gene: TRBV27; clone size: few; D gene: NA; J gene: TRBJ2-7; CDR3 length: 12; CDR3 DNA: TGTGCCAGCACTTCAGGGGCTTACGAGCAGTACTTC; CDR3 protein: CASTSGAYEQYF
V gene: TRBV19; clone size: NA; D gene: TRBD1; J gene: TRBJ1-2; CDR3 length: 13; CDR3 DNA: TGTGCCAGTAGTACGACAGGGAACTATGGCTACACCTTC; CDR3 protein: CASSTTGNYGYTF
V gene: TRBV5-1; clone size: many; D gene: TRBD2; J gene: TRBJ2-3; CDR3 length: 12; CDR3 DNA: TGCGCCAGCAAGCGGGACACAGATACGCAGTATTTT; CDR3 protein: CASKRDTDTQYF
V gene: TRBV10-3; clone size: NA; D gene: TRBD1; J gene: TRBJ1-2; CDR3 length: 13; CDR3 DNA: TGTGCCGCACGGGACAGGGGGTCGTATGGCTACACCTTC; CDR3 protein: CAARDRGSYGYTF
V gene: TRBV3-1/TRBV3-2; clone size: NA; D gene: NA; J gene: TRBJ2-7; CDR3 length: 13; CDR3 DNA: TGTGCCAGCAGCCCAGGGGCAGGGCTCGAGCAGTACTTC; CDR3 protein: CASSPGAGLEQYF
V gene: TRBV7-3; clone size: NA; D gene: NA; J gene: TRBJ2-2; CDR3 length: 16; CDR3 DNA: TGTGCCAGCAGCTTAAATGCCAGGGTCGACACCGGGGAGCTGTTTTTT; CDR3 protein: CASSLNARVDTGELFF
V gene: TRBV24-1; clone size: NA; D gene: TRBD1; J gene: TRBJ1-5; CDR3 length: 15; CDR3 DNA: TGTGCCACCAGTGACTCTGGACAGGGCTTGCAGCCCCAGCATTTT; CDR3 protein: CATSDSGQGLQPQHF
V gene: TRBV29-1; clone size: NA; D gene: TRBD2; J gene: TRBJ2-1; CDR3 length: 15; CDR3 DNA: TGCAGCGTGCCCTGGCTAGCGGGAGATCACAATGAGCAGTTCTTC; CDR3 protein: CSVPWLAGDHNEQFF
V gene: TRBV2; clone size: NA; D gene: NA; J gene: TRBJ1-1; CDR3 length: 15; CDR3 DNA: TGTGCCAGCGCTAGGGAGGTGGTGGAGAACACTGAAGCTTTCTTT; CDR3 protein: CASAREVVENTEAFF
V gene: TRBV19; clone size: NA; D gene: TRBD1; J gene: TRBJ1-5; CDR3 length: 20; CDR3 DNA: TGTGCCAGTAGTATAGATCCGGAAACAGGGGCCGTGGGGTTGAATCAGCCCCAGCATTTT; CDR3 protein: CASSIDPETGAVGLNQPQHF
V gene: TRBV27; clone size: NA; D gene: NA; J gene: TRBJ2-7; CDR3 length: 15; CDR3 DNA: TGTGCCAGCAGTTTATGGGGTGGGGCTTCCTACGAGCAGTACTTC; CDR3 protein: CASSLWGGASYEQYF
V gene: TRBV28; clone size: NA; D gene: NA; J gene: TRBJ2-7; CDR3 length: 11; CDR3 DNA: TGTGCCAGTGGGCGTCTCTACGAGCAGTACTTC; CDR3 protein: CASGRLYEQYF
V gene: TRBV29-1; clone size: NA; D gene: NA; J gene: TRBJ1-1; CDR3 length: 10; CDR3 DNA: TGCAGCGCCTTAAACACTGAAGCTTTCTTT; CDR3 protein: CSALNTEAFF
V gene: TRBV18; clone size: NA; D gene: TRBD1; J gene: TRBJ2-7; CDR3 length: 15; CDR3 DNA: TGTGCCAGCTCACCTGGGACAGGGGTCTCCTACGAGCAGTACTTC; CDR3 protein: CASSPGTGVSYEQYF
V gene: TRBV11-2; clone size: NA; D gene: NA; J gene: TRBJ1-1; CDR3 length: 14; CDR3 DNA: TGTGCCAGCAGCTTAGGGTATACCCCCACAGGAGCTTTCTTT; CDR3 protein: CASSLGYTPTGAFF
V gene: TRBV19; clone size: NA; D gene: NA; J gene: TRBJ2-7; CDR3 length: 11; CDR3 DNA: TGTGCCAGTACTGGGAGTACACGGCAGTACTTC; CDR3 protein: CASTGSTRQYF
V gene: TRBV11-3; clone size: once; D gene: NA; J gene: TRBJ1-2; CDR3 length: 17; CDR3 DNA: TGTGCCAGCAGCTTAGATCCCGGCCAGGGAAAGGGCTATGGCTACACCTTC; CDR3 protein: CASSLDPGQGKGYGYTF
V gene: TRBV10-3; clone size: NA; D gene: NA; J gene: TRBJ1-2; CDR3 length: 11; CDR3 DNA: TGTGCCATCTCCGAGGCCCAGTTCTACACCTTC; CDR3 protein: CAISEAQFYTF
V gene: TRBV4-1; clone size: few; D gene: NA; J gene: TRBJ2-7; CDR3 length: 15; CDR3 DNA: TGCGCCAGCAGCCAAGGTGAGGAGAGCTCCTACGAGCAGTACTTC; CDR3 protein: CASSQGEESSYEQYF
V gene: TRBV10-3; clone size: NA; D gene: NA; J gene: TRBJ1-5; CDR3 length: 13; CDR3 DNA: TGTGCCATCAGTGAACTGGGCAATCAGCCCCAGCATTTT; CDR3 protein: CAISELGNQPQHF
V gene: TRBV2; clone size: NA; D gene: NA; J gene: TRBJ1-1; CDR3 length: 12; CDR3 DNA: TGTGCCAGCCTCCTCCAGGAAACTGAAGCTTTCTTT; CDR3 protein: CASLLQETEAFF
V gene: TRBV9; clone size: few; D gene: NA; J gene: TRBJ1-1; CDR3 length: 14; CDR3 DNA: TGTGCCAGCAGCGTGGCAGGGACAACCACTGAAGCTTTCTTT; CDR3 protein: CASSVAGTTTEAFF
V gene: TRBV28; clone size: NA; D gene: NA; J gene: TRBJ2-7; CDR3 length: 14; CDR3 DNA: TGTGCCAGCAGGGTTCGCGAGGGGGAATACGAGCAGTACTTC; CDR3 protein: CASRVREGEYEQYF
V gene: TRBV6-5; clone size: NA; D gene: TRBD2; J gene: TRBJ2-7; CDR3 length: 14; CDR3 DNA: TGTGCCAGCAGTTACGCTAGCGGTTCCTACGAGCAGTACTTC; CDR3 protein: CASSYASGSYEQYF
V gene: TRBV4-1; clone size: NA; D gene: NA; J gene: TRBJ1-2; CDR3 length: 14; CDR3 DNA: TGCGCCAGCAGCCCCCCTTCGGCGGACTATGGCTACACCTTC; CDR3 protein: CASSPPSADYGYTF
V gene: TRBV27; clone size: NA; D gene: TRBD1; J gene: TRBJ2-1; CDR3 length: 15; CDR3 DNA: TGTGCCAGCAGTTTGAGGGACAGGGGGACCTATGAGCAGTTCTTC; CDR3 protein: CASSLRDRGTYEQFF
V gene: TRBV28; clone size: once; D gene: NA; J gene: TRBJ1-5; CDR3 length: 18; CDR3 DNA: TGTGCCAGCAGTTTCCCCCAAGGAGGTTTGGAAGGCAATCAGCCCCAGCATTTT; CDR3 protein: CASSFPQGGLEGNQPQHF
V gene: TRBV1; clone size: few; D gene: NA; J gene: TRBJ1-1; CDR3 length: 15; CDR3 DNA: TGCACCAGCAGAGGAGGACCGTTTATGAACACTGAAGCTTTCTTT; CDR3 protein: CTSRGGPFMNTEAFF
V gene: TRBV5-4; clone size: NA; D gene: TRBD2; J gene: TRBJ2-1; CDR3 length: 20; CDR3 DNA: TGTGCCAGCAGCTTGGCCCGGTTCGGGCTAGCGGGAGGGGCCTACAATGAGCAGTTCTTC; CDR3 protein: CASSLARFGLAGGAYNEQFF
V gene: TRBV5-5; clone size: once; D gene: TRBD1; J gene: TRBJ1-2; CDR3 length: 15; CDR3 DNA: TGTGCCAGCAGCCCCGGACAGGGGAGGGATTATGGCTACACCTTC; CDR3 protein: CASSPGQGRDYGYTF
V gene: TRBV11-2; clone size: NA; D gene: TRBD1; J gene: TRBJ2-5; CDR3 length: 13; CDR3 DNA: TGTGCCAGCAGCTTGACAGGGGCAGAGACCCAGTACTTC; CDR3 protein: CASSLTGAETQYF
V gene: TRBV9; clone size: NA; D gene: NA; J gene: TRBJ2-2; CDR3 length: 12; CDR3 DNA: TGTGCCAGCAGCGTGCGCACCGGGGAGCTGTTTTTT; CDR3 protein: CASSVRTGELFF
V gene: TRBV7-2; clone size: NA; D gene: TRBD2; J gene: TRBJ2-1; CDR3 length: 14; CDR3 DNA: TGTGCCAGCAGCTTAGCGCGGGACTACGGTGAGCAGTTCTTC; CDR3 protein: CASSLARDYGEQFF
V gene: TRBV29-1; clone size: NA; D gene: TRBD2; J gene: TRBJ2-1; CDR3 length: 17; CDR3 DNA: TGCAGCGTTGAGCCTAGCGGAGCAGTAAGTACCTACAATGAGCAGTTCTTC; CDR3 protein: CSVEPSGAVSTYNEQFF
V gene: TRBV4-1; clone size: NA; D gene: TRBD1; J gene: TRBJ1-6; CDR3 length: 20; CDR3 DNA: TGCGCCAGCAGCCATCCCCGCGAGGACAGGGCCAGGTCCTATAATTCACCCCTCCACTTT; CDR3 protein: CASSHPREDRARSYNSPLHF
V gene: TRBV15; clone size: NA; D gene: NA; J gene: TRBJ1-4; CDR3 length: 13; CDR3 DNA: TGTGCCACCAGCAGACCTCTTAATGAAAAACTGTTTTTT; CDR3 protein: CATSRPLNEKLFF
V gene: TRBV19; clone size: once; D gene: NA; J gene: TRBJ2-2; CDR3 length: 15; CDR3 DNA: TGTGCCAGTATCCCCTTTGGAGGATACACCGGGGAGCTGTTTTTT; CDR3 protein: CASIPFGGYTGELFF